This T cell receptor (beta chain) was sequenced in a study of blood T cell repertoires in COVID-19. The CDR3 spans 13 residues. Germline-derived CDR1 and CDR2 are KGHSH and LQKENI. V was shortened by 3 bases and J by 0 bases, with 2 bases between the two germline ends. This table comes from immunoSEQ multiplex PCR, and its TCRdb copy is limited to in-frame clones, with some not included. The sample lists approximately 170,000 clones; 85% to 95% were seen once. This clonotype originated in a woman aged 60-70 years with COVID-19, enrolled during active disease. The specimen sequenced was peripheral blood. This chain connects TRBV18 to TRBJ1-4; D not resolved. The CDR3 loop reads CASSPTTNEKLFF. The CDR3 DNA follows: TGTGCCAGCTCACCTACAACTAATGAAAAACTGTTTTTT.